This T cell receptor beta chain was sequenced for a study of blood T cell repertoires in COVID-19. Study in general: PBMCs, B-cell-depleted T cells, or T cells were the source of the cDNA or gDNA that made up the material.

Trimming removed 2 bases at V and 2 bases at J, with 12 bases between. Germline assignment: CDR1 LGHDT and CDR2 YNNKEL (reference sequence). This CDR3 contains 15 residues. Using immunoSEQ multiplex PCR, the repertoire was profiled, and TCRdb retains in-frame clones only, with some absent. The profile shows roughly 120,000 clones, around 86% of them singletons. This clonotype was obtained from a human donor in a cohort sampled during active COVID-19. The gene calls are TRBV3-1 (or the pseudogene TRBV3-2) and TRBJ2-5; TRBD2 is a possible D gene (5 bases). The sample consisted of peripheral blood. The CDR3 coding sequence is TGTGCCAGCAGCCAATTCGGCACGGGACAAGAGACCCAGTACTTC. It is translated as CASSQFGTGQETQYF.